This entry concerns a single TCR beta chain. Its antigen is not identified. The data belong to a study of early T cells in non-severe SARS-CoV-2 infection. Study context: Sequencing of unsorted whole blood was done on bulk RNA, leaving chains unpaired. Notes on the study in general: Anti-spike CD8 specificities were favored by VDJdb matching, whose results missed private and CD4 specificities.

From germline, CDR1 is GTSNPN and CDR2 SVGIG (reference sequence). V shed 1 base and J shed 3 bases, with 17 bases lying between them. The CDR3 loop spans 16 amino acids. The TCR library protocol attached unique molecular identifiers to the individual cDNA molecules. TCRdb called the 5' RACE reads again in MiXCR, with one record for every CDR3 protein. The sample has about 49,000 distinct CDR3 sequences; about 11% are singletons. This chain connects TRBV30 to TRBJ2-3; D ambiguous. Sequenced sample: whole blood. The sequence derives from an adult who was a healthcare worker with PCR-confirmed SARS-CoV-2 infection or an uninfected control (not recorded which). The CDR3 sequence is CAWSELAWRGTDTQYF. In nucleotides, the CDR3 is TGTGCCTGGAGTGAGCTCGCTTGGCGAGGAACAGATACGCAGTATTTT.